Detailed here is one T cell receptor (beta chain). Antigen: not known. This same CDR3 is encoded by further DNA sequences in the sample. After removal of 2 bases from V and 3 bases from J, the junction contained 2 bases not matched to a gene. The CDR3 sequence is 16 residues long. Germline V gives CDR1 SGHDT, CDR2 YYEEEE. The data are from a study of shared clonotypes between healthy human individuals. The repertoire was sequenced with immunoSEQ multiplex PCR; TCRdb's copy has only in-frame clones and lacks some. This table has approximately 2,300,000 clones, around 93% appearing once. General study findings and limits: Donor clonotype sharing was expected to depend on sequencing depth.

This sequence originates from a young man in good health. Some clones in this sample may be carry-over from other donors' samples. The sequencing sample was made of naive CD4+ T cells from PBMCs. Subset specified: CD45RA+ positively selected. This rearrangement joins TRBV5-6 to TRBJ2-2; 12 bases fit TRBD2. Here the CDR3 reads CASSFRLAGDTGELFF. CDR3 nucleotide sequence: TGTGCCAGCAGCTTTAGACTAGCGGGAGACACCGGGGAGCTGTTTTTT.